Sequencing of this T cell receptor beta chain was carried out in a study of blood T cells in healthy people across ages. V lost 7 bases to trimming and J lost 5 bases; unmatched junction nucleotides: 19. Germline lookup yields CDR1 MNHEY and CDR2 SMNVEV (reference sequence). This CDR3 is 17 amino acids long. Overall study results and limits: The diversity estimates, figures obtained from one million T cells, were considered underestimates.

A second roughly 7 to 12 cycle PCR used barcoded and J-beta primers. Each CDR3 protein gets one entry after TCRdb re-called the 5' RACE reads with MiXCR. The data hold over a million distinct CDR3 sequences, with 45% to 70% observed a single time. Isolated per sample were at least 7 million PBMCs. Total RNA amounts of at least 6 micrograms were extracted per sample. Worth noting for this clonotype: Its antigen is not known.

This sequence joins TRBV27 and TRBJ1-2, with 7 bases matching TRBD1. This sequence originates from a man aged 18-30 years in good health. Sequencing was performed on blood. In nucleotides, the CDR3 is TGTGCCAGCACTCCAACCGGGGGACAGATAAGCATTTATGGCTACACCTTC. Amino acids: CASTPTGGQISIYGYTF.